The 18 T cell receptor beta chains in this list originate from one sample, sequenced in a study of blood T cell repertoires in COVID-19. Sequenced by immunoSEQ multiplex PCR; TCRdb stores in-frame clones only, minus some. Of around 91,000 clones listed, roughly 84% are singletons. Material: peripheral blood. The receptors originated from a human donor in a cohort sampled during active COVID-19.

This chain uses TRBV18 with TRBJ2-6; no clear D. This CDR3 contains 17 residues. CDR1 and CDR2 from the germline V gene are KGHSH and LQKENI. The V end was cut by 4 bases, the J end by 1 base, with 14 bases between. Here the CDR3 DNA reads TGTGCCAGCTCACGCTCGAGCCAGGCGTCTGGGGCCAACGTCCTGACTTTC. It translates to CASSRSSQASGANVLTF. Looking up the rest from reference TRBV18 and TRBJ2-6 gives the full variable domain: NAGVMQNPRHLVRRRGQEARLRCSPMKGHSHVYWYRQLPEEGLKFMVYLQKENIIDESGMPKERFSAEFPKEGPSILRIQQVVRGDSAAYFCASSRSSQASGANVLTFGAGSRLTVL.

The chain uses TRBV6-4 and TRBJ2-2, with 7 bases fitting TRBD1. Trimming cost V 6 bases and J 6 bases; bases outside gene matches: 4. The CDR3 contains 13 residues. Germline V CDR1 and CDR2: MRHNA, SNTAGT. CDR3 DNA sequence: TGTGCCAGCAGAACACAGGGGTCCGGGGAGCTGTTTTTT. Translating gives CASRTQGSGELFF.

The CDR3: CASSQPAGGRTNYGYTF. CDR3 bases: TGTGCCAGCAGCCAGCCCGCGGGCGGGCGTACTAACTATGGCTACACCTTC. The chain recombines TRBV9 with TRBJ1-2; the D is unclear. Germline CDR1 is SGDLS and CDR2 is YYNGEE. Trimming stripped 4 bases from V and 0 bases from J, with 19 bases between. This CDR3 is built from 17 residues.

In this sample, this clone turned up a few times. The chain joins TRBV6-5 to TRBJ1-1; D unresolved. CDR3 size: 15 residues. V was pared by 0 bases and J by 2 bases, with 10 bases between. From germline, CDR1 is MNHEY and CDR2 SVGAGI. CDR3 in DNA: TGTGCCAGCAGTTACTCGAGAAGCGGTAACACTGAAGCTTTCTTT. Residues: CASSYSRSGNTEAFF.

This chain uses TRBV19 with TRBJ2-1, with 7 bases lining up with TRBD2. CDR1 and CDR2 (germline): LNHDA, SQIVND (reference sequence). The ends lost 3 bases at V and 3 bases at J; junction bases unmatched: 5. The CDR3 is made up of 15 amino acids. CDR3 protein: CASSIKAGDYNEQFF. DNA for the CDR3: TGTGCCAGTAGTATTAAGGCGGGAGACTACAATGAGCAGTTCTTC.

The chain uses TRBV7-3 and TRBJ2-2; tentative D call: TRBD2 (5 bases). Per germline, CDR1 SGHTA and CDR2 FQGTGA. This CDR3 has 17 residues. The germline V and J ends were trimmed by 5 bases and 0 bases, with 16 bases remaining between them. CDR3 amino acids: CASSITREYANTGELFF. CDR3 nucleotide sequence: TGTGCCAGCAGCATCACGAGGGAGTACGCGAACACCGGGGAGCTGTTTTTT.

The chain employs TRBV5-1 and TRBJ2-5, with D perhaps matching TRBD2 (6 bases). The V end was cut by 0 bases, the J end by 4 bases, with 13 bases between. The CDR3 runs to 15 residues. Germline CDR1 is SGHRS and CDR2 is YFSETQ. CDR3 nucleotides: TGCGCCAGCAGCTTGGCCCCCGGGGGAGGAGAGACCCAGTACTTC. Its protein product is CASSLAPGGGETQYF.

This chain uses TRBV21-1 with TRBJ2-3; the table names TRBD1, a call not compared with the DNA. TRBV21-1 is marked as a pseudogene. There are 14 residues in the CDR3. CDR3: CASSRDRGTDTQYF. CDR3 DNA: TGTGCCAGCAGCAGGGACAGGGGCACAGATACGCAGTATTTT.

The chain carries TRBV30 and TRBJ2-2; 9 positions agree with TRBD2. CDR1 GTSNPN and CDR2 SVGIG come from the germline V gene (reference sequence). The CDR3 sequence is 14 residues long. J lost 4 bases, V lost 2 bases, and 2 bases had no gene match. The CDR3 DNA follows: TGTGCCTGGAGTCGACTAGCGGTCACCGGGGAGCTGTTTTTT. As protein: CAWSRLAVTGELFF.

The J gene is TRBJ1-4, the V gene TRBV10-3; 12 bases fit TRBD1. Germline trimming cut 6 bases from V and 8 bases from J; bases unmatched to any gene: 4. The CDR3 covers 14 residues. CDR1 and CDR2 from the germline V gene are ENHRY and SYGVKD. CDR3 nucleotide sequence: TGTGCCATCAGGGGACAGGGGGCCGACGAAAAACTGTTTTTT. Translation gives CAIRGQGADEKLFF.

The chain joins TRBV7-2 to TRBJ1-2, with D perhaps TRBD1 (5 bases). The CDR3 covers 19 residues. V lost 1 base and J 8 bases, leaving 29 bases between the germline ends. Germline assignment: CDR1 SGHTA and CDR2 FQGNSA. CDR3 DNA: TGTGCCAGCAGCTTAGTAAGGGGAGCGGGGCGAAGATTCGGATACGGCTACACCTTC. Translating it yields CASSLVRGAGRRFGYGYTF.

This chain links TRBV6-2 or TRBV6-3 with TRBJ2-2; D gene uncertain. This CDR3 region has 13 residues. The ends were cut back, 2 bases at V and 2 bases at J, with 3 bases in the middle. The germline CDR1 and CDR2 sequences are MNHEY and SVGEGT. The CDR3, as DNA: TGTGCCAGCAGTTACCTTAACACCGGGGAGCTGTTTTTT. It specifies CASSYLNTGELFF.

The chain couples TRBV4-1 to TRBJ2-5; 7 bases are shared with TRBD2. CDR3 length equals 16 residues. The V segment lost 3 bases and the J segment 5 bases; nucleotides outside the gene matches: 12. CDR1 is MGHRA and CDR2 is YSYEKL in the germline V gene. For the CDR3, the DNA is TGCGCCAGCAGCCAGTCCGTGTCTAGCGGATCTGAGACCCAGTACTTC. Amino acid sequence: CASSQSVSSGSETQYF.

In nucleotides, the CDR3 is TGTGCCAGCAGCGTAGGGGACAGGGAGTACAATGAGCAGTTCTTC. Translating gives CASSVGDREYNEQFF. V is TRBV9 and J is TRBJ2-1; 9 nucleotides match TRBD1. The CDR3 is 15 residues long. CDR1 and CDR2 (germline): SGDLS, YYNGEE. V was clipped by 0 bases and J by 4 bases; unmatched bases: 2.

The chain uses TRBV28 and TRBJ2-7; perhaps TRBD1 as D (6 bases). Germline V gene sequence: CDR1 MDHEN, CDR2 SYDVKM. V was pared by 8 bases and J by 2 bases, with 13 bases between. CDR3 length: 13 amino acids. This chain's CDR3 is CASPRGPTYEQYF. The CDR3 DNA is TGTGCCAGCCCCAGGGGCCCCACCTACGAGCAGTACTTC.

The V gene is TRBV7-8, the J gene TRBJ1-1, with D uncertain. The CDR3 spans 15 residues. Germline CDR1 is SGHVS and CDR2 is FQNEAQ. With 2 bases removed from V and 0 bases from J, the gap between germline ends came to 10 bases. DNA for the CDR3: TGTGCCAGCAGCTTAAGTACAGCCATGAACACTGAAGCTTTCTTT. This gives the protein CASSLSTAMNTEAFF.

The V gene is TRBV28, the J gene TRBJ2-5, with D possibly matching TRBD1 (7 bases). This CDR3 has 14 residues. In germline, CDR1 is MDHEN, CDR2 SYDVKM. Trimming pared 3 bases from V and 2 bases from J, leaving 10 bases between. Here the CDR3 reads CASSFSGGQETQYF. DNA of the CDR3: TGTGCCAGCAGTTTCTCAGGGGGGCAAGAGACCCAGTACTTC.

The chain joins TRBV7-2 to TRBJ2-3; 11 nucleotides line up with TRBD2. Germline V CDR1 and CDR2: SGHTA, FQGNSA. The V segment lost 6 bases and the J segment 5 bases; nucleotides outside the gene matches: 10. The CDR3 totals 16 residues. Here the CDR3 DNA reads TGTGCCAGCAGTCCAACTAGCGGGAGCTGGGGAGATACGCAGTATTTT. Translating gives CASSPTSGSWGDTQYF.